A few counts support the clone carrying this TCR beta chain. The data originate from a study of blood T cells in healthy people across ages. The CDR3 is 17 residues long. CDR1 is DFQATT and CDR2 is SNEGSKA in the germline V gene (reference sequence). Trimming shortened V by 5 bases and J by 2 bases, and 23 bases separated the two germline ends. Alongside a J-beta primer mix, a sample-barcoded 5' primer served in a second PCR lasting about 7 to 11 cycles. With 12 random nucleotides, a template-switch adaptor tagged each individual cDNA molecule. One entry per CDR3 protein results from TCRdb running MiXCR on the 5' RACE reads. The table lists hundreds of thousands of distinct CDR3 sequences, around three fifths of them singletons.

The sequencing input was blood. This clonotype was sampled from a man in his forties or fifties in good health. The chain joins TRBV20-1 to TRBJ2-3; maybe TRBD2 (6 bases). The CDR3, as DNA: TGCAGTGCTGAACCAAGTGGGGGGTACGGTTTCACAGATACGCAGTATTTT. This sequence encodes CSAEPSGGYGFTDTQYF.